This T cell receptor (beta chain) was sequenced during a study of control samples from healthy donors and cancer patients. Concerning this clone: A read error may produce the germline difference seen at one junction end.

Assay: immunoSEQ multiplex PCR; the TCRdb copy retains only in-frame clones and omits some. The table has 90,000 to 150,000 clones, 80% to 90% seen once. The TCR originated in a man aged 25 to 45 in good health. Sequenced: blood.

CDR3 bases: TGTGCCAGCAGCCTAGCTGGGGACACCATATATTTT. Its translation is CASSLAGDTIYF. This chain links TRBV7-9 with TRBJ1-3, with D unresolved. The V gene's germline CDR1 is SEHNR and CDR2 FQNEAQ (reference sequence). The CDR3 runs to 12 residues.